The entry that follows covers one T cell receptor (beta chain) sequence. Germline V CDR1 and CDR2: SGHVS, FQNEAQ. The CDR3 is 14 amino acids. V lost 4 bases to trimming and J lost 2 bases, with 10 bases between them. The record originates from a study of blood T cell repertoires in COVID-19. Study-wide context: From T cells, B-cell-depleted T cells, or PBMCs came the material, which was cDNA or gDNA.

Data came from immunoSEQ multiplex PCR; TCRdb stores just in-frame clones and leaves some out. The table records roughly 76,000 clones, around 85% of them present only once. The V and J genes are TRBV7-8 and TRBJ2-3; D is unclear. Sample: peripheral blood. This TCR came from a man younger than 45 with acute or convalescent COVID-19. In DNA form, the CDR3 reads TGTGCCAGCAGCTCCACCACTTACACAGATACGCAGTATTTT. Protein sequence: CASSSTTYTDTQYF.